The 11 T cell receptor beta chains reported below all come from one sample, sequenced in a study of T cell responses to AZD1222 COVID-19 vaccine (dated by TCRdb to 2020 to 2022). The method behind the library was the immunoSEQ multiplex PCR assay. The source is immuneACCESS, and TCRdb retained only in-frame sequences with V and J called. Part of the clones is not carried over; for the studies checked, unresolved V genes explain less than half of this, and the remainder is unexplained. For this sample there are roughly 100,000 clones; 93% appear just once. The ten largest account for about 5% of the sample. This sample's time point label indicates: baseline before first vaccination. The specimen comprised peripheral blood, sampled on day 0 of AZD1222 vaccination. Source of these receptors: an adult in good health.

This sequence joins TRBV25-1 and TRBJ1-4, with no clear D. CDR3 length equals 14 residues. Germline CDR1 MGHDK, CDR2 SYGVNS. V lost 0 bases and J 5 bases, leaving 7 bases between the germline ends. The CDR3 DNA sequence: TGTGCCAGCAGTGAATATCGCAGCAATGAAAAACTGTTTTTT. Translation: CASSEYRSNEKLFF.

The chain is built from TRBV11-2 and TRBJ2-7; TRBD2 matches 7 bases. Germline CDR1 and CDR2: SGHAT and FQNNGV. The length of the CDR3 is 18 residues. Trimming at V came to 0 bases and at J to 1 base, leaving 12 bases not matched to a gene. CDR3 coding DNA: TGTGCCAGCAGCTTAGAGATCCCGCTAGCGGCCTATTCCTACGAGCAGTACTTC. As protein: CASSLEIPLAAYSYEQYF.

The CDR3 loop is CASSRVSEAFF. The CDR3 DNA follows: TGTGCCAGCAGCAGGGTGTCTGAAGCTTTCTTT. The rearrangement joins TRBV2 to TRBJ1-1; possible D gene TRBD1, 5 bases. Trimming took off 6 bases at V and 6 bases at J, with 8 bases between the two ends. CDR3 length equals 11 residues. Germline V gene data show CDR1 as SNHLY and CDR2 as FYNNEI.

This clone was seen just once. The V gene is TRBV6-5, the J gene TRBJ1-2; D gene ambiguous. Germline V gene data show CDR1 as MNHEY and CDR2 as SVGAGI. The CDR3 is made up of 13 amino acids. Trimming stripped 6 bases from V and 1 base from J, with 9 bases between. This CDR3 is CASSPEGNYGYTF. For the CDR3, the DNA is TGTGCCAGCAGCCCGGAGGGTAACTATGGCTACACCTTC.

The chain employs TRBV19 and TRBJ2-7; 9 bases match TRBD1. Germline V gene lookup returns CDR1 LNHDA and CDR2 SQIVND (reference sequence). With 11 bases clipped from V and 7 bases from J, the junction kept 15 bases outside the gene matches. The CDR3 consists of 14 residues. CDR3 amino acids: CASSVQQGAREQYF. The CDR3 DNA follows: TGTGCCTCGAGTGTTCAACAGGGGGCGCGAGAGCAGTACTTC.

V is TRBV11-1 and J is TRBJ2-1; a weak D match, TRBD2 (5 bases). V lost 3 bases, J lost 8 bases, and 17 bases lay in between. Germline lookup yields CDR1 SGHAT and CDR2 FQDESV (reference sequence). The CDR3 extends over 15 amino acids. The CDR3 spells CASSLPPRPGDEQFF. The DNA for the CDR3 is TGTGCCAGCAGCTTGCCTCCTCGACCCGGGGATGAGCAGTTCTTC.

The CDR3 reads CASSEHLAGTYEQYF. The CDR3, as DNA: TGTGCCAGCAGTGAACACTTAGCGGGGACCTACGAGCAGTACTTC. The J gene is TRBJ2-7, the V gene TRBV2, with 8 bases fitting TRBD2. Germline V gene data show CDR1 as SNHLY and CDR2 as FYNNEI. There are 15 residues in the CDR3. Trimming at V came to 2 bases and at J to 2 bases, leaving 5 bases not matched to a gene.

The genes are TRBV14 and TRBJ2-7; 12 nucleotides agree with TRBD2. The CDR3 sequence is 15 residues long. V lost 3 bases, J lost 9 bases, and 9 bases stayed unmatched. Germline V gene lookup returns CDR1 SGHDN and CDR2 FVKESK. CDR3 nucleotide sequence: TGTGCCAGCAGCCATGCATCTTGGGGACTAGCGGGGCAGTACTTC. It yields the protein CASSHASWGLAGQYF.

The chain uses TRBV30 and TRBJ2-5; perhaps TRBD1 as D (6 bases). This CDR3 contains 16 residues. Germline lookup yields CDR1 GTSNPN and CDR2 SVGIG (reference sequence). Trimming removed 3 bases from V and 4 bases from J, with 21 bases in between. The CDR3 nucleotides are TGTGCCTGGAGCGCGCTCCAAAAACAGGGAAGAGAGACCCAGTACTTC. This gives the protein CAWSALQKQGRETQYF.

The chain uses TRBV7-2 and TRBJ2-2, with D perhaps TRBD1 (6 bases). With 3 bases removed from V and 0 bases from J, the gap between germline ends came to 11 bases. The germline V gene encodes CDR1 SGHTA and CDR2 FQGNSA. There are 16 residues in the CDR3. This chain's CDR3 is CASSFNNRANTGELFF. CDR3 in DNA: TGTGCCAGCAGCTTTAACAACAGGGCGAACACCGGGGAGCTGTTTTTT.

V gene TRBV3-1 (or the pseudogene TRBV3-2) combines with J gene TRBJ1-1; the D gene is possibly TRBD1 (6 bases). The V gene's germline CDR1 is LGHDT and CDR2 YNNKEL (reference sequence). Trimming stripped 3 bases from V and 6 bases from J, with 14 bases between. This CDR3 is built from 14 residues. The DNA of the CDR3 is TGTGCCAGCAGCCACCGGACAGTAGGGGCTGAAGCTTTCTTT. Translated: CASSHRTVGAEAFF.